This T cell receptor beta chain appears in the sequencing data of a study of Ad26.COV2.S vaccination and SARS-CoV-2 variants. Germline V gene data show CDR1 as LNHNV and CDR2 as YYDKDF (reference sequence). Trimming removed 0 bases at V and 5 bases at J, with 10 bases between. This CDR3 is 14 amino acids long. Note on this clone: Antigen specificity is unknown.

Treatment meaning: over 15 received Ad26.COV2.S at low or high dose, single or two shots; roughly five received placebo; per-sample allocation not given. Day 63 following the first vaccine or placebo injection was when the samples were taken. This table comes from immunoSEQ multiplex PCR, and its TCRdb copy is limited to in-frame clones, with some not included. The sample has roughly 380,000 clones; around 87% are singletons. Study results and caveats: The study found similar non-spike TCR breadth in vaccine and placebo recipients.

This TCR derives from a person between 18 and 65 years old who received the Ad26.COV2.S COVID-19 vaccine or a placebo. The sequenced sample was peripheral blood, obtained in a trial of Ad26.COV2.S vaccine versus placebo. The chain is built from TRBV15 and TRBJ2-5, with D perhaps TRBD1 (5 bases). The CDR3 protein is CATSRDLDTETQYF. The CDR3, as DNA: TGTGCCACCAGCAGAGATTTGGACACGGAGACCCAGTACTTC.